These 8 T cell receptor beta chains originate from one sample sequenced in a study of blood T cell repertoires in COVID-19. Clones were sequenced by immunoSEQ multiplex PCR, and TCRdb holds only the in-frame ones, with some missing. This table has fewer than 350,000 clones, more than 75% appearing once. Source material: peripheral blood. Receptors were obtained from a woman aged 45-60 years who had recovered from COVID-19.

CDR3 nucleotides: TGCAGTGCTAGTGGCGGGGTAAGCTACGAGCAGTACTTC. It is translated as CSASGGVSYEQYF. The J gene is TRBJ2-7, the V gene TRBV20-1; D possibly corresponds to TRBD2 (6 bases). CDR3 length: 13 amino acids. The V end lost 3 bases, the J end lost 3 bases, and 12 bases lay between the germline ends. CDR1 and CDR2 (germline): DFQATT, SNEGSKA (reference sequence).

The chain is built from TRBV6-6 and TRBJ1-2, with no clear D. This CDR3 region has 14 residues. Germline loops: CDR1 MNHNY, CDR2 SVGAGI (reference sequence). V was trimmed by 0 bases and J by 6 bases, leaving 11 bases between them. The DNA of the CDR3 is TGTGCCAGCAGTTACTCCATCGGGAGGAATGGCTACACCTTC. Translation: CASSYSIGRNGYTF.

V is TRBV3-1 (or the pseudogene TRBV3-2) and J is TRBJ2-5; D perhaps matches TRBD2 (6 bases). Germline loops: CDR1 LGHDT, CDR2 YNNKEL (reference sequence). Trimming shortened V by 0 bases and J by 6 bases, and 14 bases separated the two germline ends. This CDR3 contains 15 residues. The CDR3 DNA reads as TGTGCCAGCAGCCAAGAGCCGGGAGCCGGACAGACCCAGTACTTC. The encoded protein is CASSQEPGAGQTQYF.

The sample holds a few counts of this clone. The chain links TRBV6-5 to TRBJ1-2; D is uncertain. Germline V gene lookup returns CDR1 MNHEY and CDR2 SVGAGI. The V and J ends lost 8 bases and 5 bases respectively, with 12 bases between them. The CDR3 is made up of 12 amino acids. CDR3: CASSNPGYGYTF. The CDR3 DNA reads TGTGCCAGCTCAAACCCCGGGTATGGCTACACCTTC.

The rearrangement links TRBV28 to TRBJ1-5; 7 nucleotides match TRBD1. The germline V gene has CDR1 MDHEN and CDR2 SYDVKM. There are 17 residues in the CDR3. Trimming removed 2 bases from V and 0 bases from J; junction bases left unmatched: 7. CDR3 sequence: CASSLTGAGGSNQPQHF. CDR3 in DNA: TGTGCCAGCAGTTTAACTGGGGCAGGGGGTAGCAATCAGCCCCAGCATTTT.

The CDR3 loop is CASSFGVGQGANYGYTF. The CDR3 DNA reads TGTGCCAGCAGCTTCGGGGTAGGACAGGGGGCCAACTATGGCTACACCTTC. The V call is TRBV7-9, the J call TRBJ1-2; 11 positions match TRBD1. V lost 3 bases, J lost 2 bases, and 8 bases stayed unmatched. Germline CDR1 and CDR2: SEHNR and FQNEAQ (reference sequence). This CDR3 region has 17 residues.

The chain combines TRBV12-3 or TRBV12-4 with TRBJ1-4, with a weak D call TRBD1 (5 bases). This CDR3 is 13 amino acids long. V gave up 3 bases and J gave up 7 bases, with 9 bases separating them. CDR3: CASSFLQGEKLFF. In DNA form, the CDR3 reads TGTGCCAGCAGTTTTCTCCAGGGTGAAAAACTGTTTTTT.

CDR3 DNA: TGCGCCAGCAGCCAAGATATTTTCGGGGAAAGCGCGGGCTACGAGCAGTACTTC. Residues: CASSQDIFGESAGYEQYF. The chain carries TRBV4-3 and TRBJ2-7, with TRBD2 as a possible D gene (5 bases). Trimming took off 0 bases at V and 3 bases at J, with 21 bases between the two ends. The CDR3 is 18 amino acids. CDR1 is LGHNA, CDR2 YSLEER, per germline.